This T cell receptor (beta chain) was sequenced in a study of cytomegalovirus exposure and HLA in healthy donors. Background on the study: Unique TCRs numbering some 93 million, obtained from HLA-typed donors, made up an early data release.

Germline V gives CDR1 MGHRA, CDR2 YSYEKL. The CDR3 covers 13 residues. Between the trimmed V and J ends, which lost 0 bases and 4 bases, there was a span of 6 bases. The PCR used 60 Vbeta and 13 Jbeta primers. Sequencing was performed with immunoSEQ multiplex PCR; in TCRdb, only in-frame clones are kept and a portion is missing. Of fewer than 200,000 clones in the sample, roughly 85% were seen once. The study, taken as a whole, reports: Under 20,000 TCR beta sequences were associated with HLA alleles at 0.05 false discovery rate in a later analysis. Reports state that TCR beta sequences accurately predicted most subjects' HLA-A and HLA-B alleles.

Comment on this clone: The antigen remains unidentified.

Each of the donors was a healthy bone marrow donor. The chain combines TRBV4-1 with TRBJ1-2; no clear D. The clonotype originates from a woman between 50 and 59 years old in good health and CMV-seropositive. Sequencing used PBMCs. The CDR3 DNA sequence: TGCGCCAGCAGCCAAGACATCGGCTATGGCTACACCTTC. Translation gives CASSQDIGYGYTF.